The T cell receptor (beta chain) described here comes from a study of OX40 agonist ivuxolimab in advanced cancers. Looking at the study overall: Of mixed ages from about 23 to 85 and averaging around 60 years, the group was approximately 80% male. Partial responses were achieved by three patients: one hepatocellular carcinoma, two cutaneous melanoma.

Profiling relied on immunoSEQ multiplex PCR, and the TCRdb table lists in-frame clones only, not all of them. The repertoire holds about 130,000 clones, with 85% to 95% as singletons. Study conclusions and caveats: At 0.1 to 3.0 mg/kg and by week 6, clonal expansion occurred in CD4+ and CD8+ blood T cells.

This clone was found a few times. Its antigen remains unknown. The CDR3 is 23 amino acids. The J segment lost 0 bases and the V segment lost 0 bases, leaving 23 bases of the junction unmatched. Germline CDR1 and CDR2: LGHNT and FRNRAP. The input for sequencing was CD4+ or CD8+ T cells sorted from blood, taken in a trial of the OX40 agonist ivuxolimab. The receptor's source is an adult with an advanced solid tumor such as melanoma, head and neck, liver or kidney cancer. This chain uses TRBV12-5 with TRBJ1-5, with 7 nucleotides matching TRBD1. The CDR3 coding sequence is TGTGCTAGTGGTTTGGTACGATCTGACCCGATTCGACAGGGAGGGGATAGCAATCAGCCCCAGCATTTT. Residues: CASGLVRSDPIRQGGDSNQPQHF.